This TCR beta chain was sequenced during a study of T cell repertoires in cytomegalovirus infection. Turning to the study itself: Carrying CMV and the relevant HLA type showed in public TCR beta signatures.

MiXCR was run by TCRdb on the reads, yielding one entry per CDR3 protein. In the table there are about 130,000 distinct CDR3 sequences, about 24% of which are singletons. Study conclusions and caveats: Cumulated frequencies of public TCR beta families served to identify carriers of CMV plus the relevant HLA. Predominance within the ex vivo response was attributable to HLA-C-restricted CMV-specific TCR beta clonotypes.

The sample holds many counts of this clonotype. The target antigen is unknown. The sequenced sample was PBMCs, sequenced either directly or after in vitro stimulation (not recorded which). This TCR came from a human donor in good health (CMV status not recorded). Some clones in this sample may be carry-over from other donors' samples.

The chain's CDR3 is CATSDPDTEAFF. In nucleotides, the CDR3 is TGTGCCACCAGTGATCCGGACACTGAAGCTTTCTTT. This chain connects TRBV24-1 to TRBJ1-1; the D is unclear. Germline V gene lookup returns CDR1 KGHDR and CDR2 SFDVKD. This CDR3 has 12 residues. V was pared by 3 bases and J by 3 bases, with 4 bases between.